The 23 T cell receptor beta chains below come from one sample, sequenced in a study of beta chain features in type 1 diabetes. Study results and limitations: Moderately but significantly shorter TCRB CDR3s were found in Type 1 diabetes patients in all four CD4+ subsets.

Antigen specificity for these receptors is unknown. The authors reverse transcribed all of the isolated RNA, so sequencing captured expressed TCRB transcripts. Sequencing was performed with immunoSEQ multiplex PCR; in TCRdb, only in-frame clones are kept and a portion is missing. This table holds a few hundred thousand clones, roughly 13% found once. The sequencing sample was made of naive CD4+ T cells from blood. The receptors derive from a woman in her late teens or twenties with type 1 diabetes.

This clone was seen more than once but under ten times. The CDR3 is CACRTSGTDTQYF. CDR3 bases: TGTGCCTGCCGGACTAGCGGCACAGATACGCAGTATTTT. The V and J genes are TRBV30 and TRBJ2-3, with 9 positions matching TRBD2. The CDR3 runs to 13 residues. Unmatched junction bases numbered 2, after V lost 6 bases and J lost 1 base. Per germline, CDR1 GTSNPN and CDR2 SVGIG (reference sequence).

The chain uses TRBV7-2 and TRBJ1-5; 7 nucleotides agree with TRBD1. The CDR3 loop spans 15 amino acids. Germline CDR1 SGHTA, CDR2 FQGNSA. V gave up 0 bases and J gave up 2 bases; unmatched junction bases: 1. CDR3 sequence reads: CASSLAGGGNQPQHF. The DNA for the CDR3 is TGTGCCAGCAGCTTAGCAGGGGGCGGCAATCAGCCCCAGCATTTT.

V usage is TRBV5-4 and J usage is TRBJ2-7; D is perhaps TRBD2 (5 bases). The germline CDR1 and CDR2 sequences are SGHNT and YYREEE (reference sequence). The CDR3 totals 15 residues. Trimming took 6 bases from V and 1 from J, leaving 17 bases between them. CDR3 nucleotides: TGTGCCAGCACCAACAGAGGGCAGCGTTCCTACGAGCAGTACTTC. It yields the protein CASTNRGQRSYEQYF. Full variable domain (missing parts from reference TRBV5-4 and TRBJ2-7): ETGVTQSPTHLIKTRGQQVTLRCSSQSGHNTVSWYQQALGQGPQFIFQYYREEENGRGNFPPRFSGLQFPNYSSELNVNALELDDSALYLCASTNRGQRSYEQYFGPGTRLTVT.

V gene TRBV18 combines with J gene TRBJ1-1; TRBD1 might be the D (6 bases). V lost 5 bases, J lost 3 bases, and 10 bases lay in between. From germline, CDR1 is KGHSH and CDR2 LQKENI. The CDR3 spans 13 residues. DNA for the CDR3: TGTGCCAGCTCAGGTAACAGGGACACTGAAGCTTTCTTT. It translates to CASSGNRDTEAFF.

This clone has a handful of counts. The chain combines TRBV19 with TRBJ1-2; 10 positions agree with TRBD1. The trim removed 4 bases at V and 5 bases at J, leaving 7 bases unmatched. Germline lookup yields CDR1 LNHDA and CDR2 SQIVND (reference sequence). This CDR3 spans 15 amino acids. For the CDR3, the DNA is TGTGCCAGTAGTAGACAGGGGGCGCCGTCTTATGGCTACACCTTC. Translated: CASSRQGAPSYGYTF. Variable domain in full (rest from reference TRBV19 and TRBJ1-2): DGGITQSPKYLFRKEGQNVTLSCEQNLNHDAMYWYRQDPGQGLRLIYYSQIVNDFQKGDIAEGYSVSREKKESFPLTVTSAQKNPTAFYLCASSRQGAPSYGYTFGSGTRLTVV.

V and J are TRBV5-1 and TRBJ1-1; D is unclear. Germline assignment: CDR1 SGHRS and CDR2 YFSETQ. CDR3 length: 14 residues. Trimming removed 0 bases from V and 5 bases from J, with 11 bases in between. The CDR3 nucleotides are TGCGCCAGCAGCTTGGATACGGAGTTGACTGAAGCTTTCTTT. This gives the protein CASSLDTELTEAFF.

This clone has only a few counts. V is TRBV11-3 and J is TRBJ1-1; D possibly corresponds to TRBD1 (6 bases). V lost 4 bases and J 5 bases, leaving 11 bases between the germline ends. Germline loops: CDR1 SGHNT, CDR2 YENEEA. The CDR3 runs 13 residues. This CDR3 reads CASSSDRQTEAFF. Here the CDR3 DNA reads TGTGCCAGCAGCTCCGACAGGCAGACTGAAGCTTTCTTT. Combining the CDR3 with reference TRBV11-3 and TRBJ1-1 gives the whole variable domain EAGVVQSPRYKIIEKKQPVAFWCNPISGHNTLYWYLQNLGQGPELLIRYENEEAVDDSQLPKDRFSAERLKGVDSTLKIQPAELGDSAVYLCASSSDRQTEAFFGQGTRLTVV.

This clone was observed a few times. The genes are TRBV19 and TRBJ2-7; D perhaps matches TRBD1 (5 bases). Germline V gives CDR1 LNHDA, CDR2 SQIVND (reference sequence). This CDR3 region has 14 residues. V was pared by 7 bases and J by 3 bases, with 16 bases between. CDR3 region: CASTDRDRNYEQYF. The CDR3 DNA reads TGTGCCAGTACCGACCGCGACAGAAACTACGAGCAGTACTTC.

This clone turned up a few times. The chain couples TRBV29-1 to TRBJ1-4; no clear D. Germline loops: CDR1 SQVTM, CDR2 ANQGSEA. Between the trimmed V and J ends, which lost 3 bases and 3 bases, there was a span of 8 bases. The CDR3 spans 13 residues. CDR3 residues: CSVEVRANEKLFF. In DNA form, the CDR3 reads TGCAGCGTTGAGGTTCGGGCTAATGAAAAACTGTTTTTT.

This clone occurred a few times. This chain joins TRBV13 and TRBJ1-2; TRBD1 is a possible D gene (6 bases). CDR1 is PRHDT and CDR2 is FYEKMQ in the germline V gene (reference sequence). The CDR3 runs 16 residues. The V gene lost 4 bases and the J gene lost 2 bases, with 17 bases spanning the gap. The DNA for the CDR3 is TGTGCCAGCAGCTCCGCCCTCCCTCAGGGGAACTATGGCTACACCTTC. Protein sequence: CASSSALPQGNYGYTF.

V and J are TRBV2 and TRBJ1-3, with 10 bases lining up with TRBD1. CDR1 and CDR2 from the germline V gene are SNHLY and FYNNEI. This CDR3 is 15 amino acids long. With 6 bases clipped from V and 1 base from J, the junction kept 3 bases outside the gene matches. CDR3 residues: CASSAGQGSGNTIYF. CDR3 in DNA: TGTGCCAGCAGCGCGGGACAGGGGTCTGGAAACACCATATATTTT.

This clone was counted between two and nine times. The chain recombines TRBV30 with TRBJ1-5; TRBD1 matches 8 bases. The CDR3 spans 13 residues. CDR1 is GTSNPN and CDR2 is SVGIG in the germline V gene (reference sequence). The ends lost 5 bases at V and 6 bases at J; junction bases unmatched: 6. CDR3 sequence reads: CAWGGQAGQPQHF. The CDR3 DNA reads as TGTGCCTGGGGGGGACAGGCGGGTCAGCCCCAGCATTTT.

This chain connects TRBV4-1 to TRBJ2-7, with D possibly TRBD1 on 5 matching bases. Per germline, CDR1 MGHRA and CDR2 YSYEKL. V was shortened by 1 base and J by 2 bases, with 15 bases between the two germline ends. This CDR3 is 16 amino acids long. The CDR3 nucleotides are TGCGCCAGCAGCCAAGTCACGTCAGGGTATCCCTACGAGCAGTACTTC. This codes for CASSQVTSGYPYEQYF.

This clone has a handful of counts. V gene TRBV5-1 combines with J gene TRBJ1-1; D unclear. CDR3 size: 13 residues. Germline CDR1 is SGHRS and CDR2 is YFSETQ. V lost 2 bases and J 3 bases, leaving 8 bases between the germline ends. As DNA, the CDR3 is TGCGCCAGCAGCTTAGACGGGGACACTGAAGCTTTCTTT. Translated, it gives CASSLDGDTEAFF.

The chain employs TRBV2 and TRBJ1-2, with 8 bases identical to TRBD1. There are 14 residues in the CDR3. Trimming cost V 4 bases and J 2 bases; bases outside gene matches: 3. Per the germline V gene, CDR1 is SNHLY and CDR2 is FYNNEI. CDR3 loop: CASSGTGINYGYTF. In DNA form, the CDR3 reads TGTGCCAGCAGTGGGACAGGGATCAACTATGGCTACACCTTC.

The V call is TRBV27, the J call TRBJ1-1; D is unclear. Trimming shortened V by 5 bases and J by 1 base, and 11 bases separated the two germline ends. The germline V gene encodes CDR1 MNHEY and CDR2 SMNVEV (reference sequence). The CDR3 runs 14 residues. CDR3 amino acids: CASSPHGRNTEAFF. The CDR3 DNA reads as TGTGCCAGCAGTCCACACGGGAGGAACACTGAAGCTTTCTTT.

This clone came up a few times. Here the CDR3 DNA reads TGTGCCATCAGCGGGGGGTTTGGTGTCGGGGAGCTGTTTTTT. Encoded protein: CAISGGFGVGELFF. The V gene is TRBV10-3, the J gene TRBJ2-2; 7 positions agree with TRBD2. The CDR3 extends over 14 amino acids. V shed 6 bases and J 7 bases; nucleotides not matched to a gene: 8. Germline assignment: CDR1 ENHRY and CDR2 SYGVKD.

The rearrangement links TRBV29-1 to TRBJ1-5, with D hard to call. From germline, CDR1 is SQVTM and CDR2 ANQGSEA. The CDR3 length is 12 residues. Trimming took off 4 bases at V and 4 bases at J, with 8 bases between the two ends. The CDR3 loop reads CSVGFRNQPQHF. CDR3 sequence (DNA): TGCAGCGTTGGATTTCGGAATCAGCCCCAGCATTTT.

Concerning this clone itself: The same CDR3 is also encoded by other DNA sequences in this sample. CDR3 sequence reads: CASSLSREAFF. The CDR3 DNA reads as TGTGCCAGCAGTTTAAGCCGTGAAGCTTTCTTT. The V and J genes are TRBV28 and TRBJ1-1; no firm D call. The CDR3 runs to 11 residues. The germline V gene has CDR1 MDHEN and CDR2 SYDVKM. V was clipped by 2 bases and J by 7 bases, with 5 bases between them.

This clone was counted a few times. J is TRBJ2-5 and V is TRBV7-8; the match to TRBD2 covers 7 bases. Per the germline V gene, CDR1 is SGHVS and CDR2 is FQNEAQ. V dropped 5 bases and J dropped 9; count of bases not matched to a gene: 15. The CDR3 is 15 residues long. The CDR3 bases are TGTGCCAGCAGCCCCGGGGCTAGCGGTCCGATGGCCCAGTACTTC. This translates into CASSPGASGPMAQYF.

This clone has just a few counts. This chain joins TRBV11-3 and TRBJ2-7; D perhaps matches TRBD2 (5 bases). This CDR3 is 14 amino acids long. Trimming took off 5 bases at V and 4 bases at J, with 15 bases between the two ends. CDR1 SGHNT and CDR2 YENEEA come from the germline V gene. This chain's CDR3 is CASSLGGQEYEQYF. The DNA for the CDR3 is TGTGCCAGCAGCCTCGGAGGCCAAGAATACGAGCAGTACTTC.

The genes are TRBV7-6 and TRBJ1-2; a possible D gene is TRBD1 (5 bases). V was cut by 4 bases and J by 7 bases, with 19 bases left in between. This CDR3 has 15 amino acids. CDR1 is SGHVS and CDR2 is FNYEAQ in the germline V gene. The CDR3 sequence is CASSSPRGRGVGYTF. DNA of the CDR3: TGTGCCAGCAGCTCACCGCGTGGGAGGGGAGTTGGCTACACCTTC.

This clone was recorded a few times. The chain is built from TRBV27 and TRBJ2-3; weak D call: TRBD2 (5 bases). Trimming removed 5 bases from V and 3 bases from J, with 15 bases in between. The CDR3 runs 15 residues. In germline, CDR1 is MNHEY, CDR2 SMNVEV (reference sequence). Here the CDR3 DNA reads TGTGCCAGCAGTCTCCGGGATCCGAGGACAGATACGCAGTATTTT. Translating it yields CASSLRDPRTDTQYF.